What follows describes a single T cell receptor beta chain. The sample is drawn from a study of blood T cell repertoires in COVID-19. About the study: Samples of COVID-19 (acute and convalescent) were obtained from the United States, Italy and Spain. The analysed material was cDNA or gDNA that came from T cells, B-cell-depleted T cells, or PBMCs.

Authors' methods: Estimation of nucleated cell counts relied on the amplification of reference gene primers. Some clones are missing from TCRdb's copy, which holds only in-frame ones; the method was immunoSEQ multiplex PCR. V and J calls and clone size follow that table, whereas D and trimming were derived from the DNA. Of about 300,000 clones in the sample, about 83% were seen once. Germline V lookup: CDR1 SGHTA, CDR2 FQGTGA. The CDR3 runs 18 residues. Trimming removed 1 base from V and 0 bases from J, with 19 bases in between. The rearrangement uses TRBV7-3 and TRBJ2-7; TRBD2 is a possible D gene (5 bases). Sequencing was done on a sample of peripheral blood. This TCR came from a woman in her forties or fifties with acute or convalescent COVID-19. The CDR3 DNA reads as TGTGCCAGCAGCTTAAAGGCGGGCAGGACCCCGACCTCCTACGAGCAGTACTTC. Its protein product is CASSLKAGRTPTSYEQYF. Full variable domain (rest looked up from reference TRBV7-3 and TRBJ2-7): GAGVSQTPSNKVTEKGKYVELRCDPISGHTALYWYRQSLGQGPEFLIYFQGTGAADDSGLPNDRFFAVRPEGSVSTLKIQRTERGDSAVYLCASSLKAGRTPTSYEQYFGPGTRLTVT.